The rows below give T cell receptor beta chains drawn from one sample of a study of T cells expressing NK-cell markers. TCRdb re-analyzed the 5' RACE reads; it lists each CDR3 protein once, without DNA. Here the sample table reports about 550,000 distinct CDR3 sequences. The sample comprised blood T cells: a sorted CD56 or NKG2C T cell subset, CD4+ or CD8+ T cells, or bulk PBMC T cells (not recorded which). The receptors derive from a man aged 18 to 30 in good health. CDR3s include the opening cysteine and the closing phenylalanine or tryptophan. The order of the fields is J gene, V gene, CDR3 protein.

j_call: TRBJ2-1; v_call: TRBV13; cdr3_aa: CASSLGLANNNEQFF
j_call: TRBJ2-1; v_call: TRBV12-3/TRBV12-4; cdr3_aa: CASSPVPSGERRDNEQFF
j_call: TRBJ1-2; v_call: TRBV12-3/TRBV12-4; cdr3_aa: CASSLVGQTNYGYTF
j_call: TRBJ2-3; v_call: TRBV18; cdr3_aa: CASSPPGLAGNTDTQYF
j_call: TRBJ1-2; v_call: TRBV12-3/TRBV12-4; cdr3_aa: CASGDSINYGYTF
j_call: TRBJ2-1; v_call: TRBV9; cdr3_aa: CASSVASGRVYNEQFF
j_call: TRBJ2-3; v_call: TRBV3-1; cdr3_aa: CASTHLSSGRTDTQYF
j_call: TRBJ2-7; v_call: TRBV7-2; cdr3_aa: CASSAMGQAYEQYF
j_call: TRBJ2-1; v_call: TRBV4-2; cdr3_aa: CASSQVSGSSYNEQFF
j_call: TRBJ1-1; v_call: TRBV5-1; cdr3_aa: CASSPRENTEAFF
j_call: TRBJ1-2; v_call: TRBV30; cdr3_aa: CAGTTANYGYTF
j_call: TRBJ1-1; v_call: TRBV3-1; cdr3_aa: CASSTRTGGTEAFF
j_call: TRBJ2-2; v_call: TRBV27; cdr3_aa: CASRWTTQAGELFF
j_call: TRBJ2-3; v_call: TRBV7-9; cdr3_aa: CASRRETTDTQYF
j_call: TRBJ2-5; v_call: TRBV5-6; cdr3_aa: CASKSTGSIETQYF
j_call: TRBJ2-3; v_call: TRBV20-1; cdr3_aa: CSARDPAGGSRHF
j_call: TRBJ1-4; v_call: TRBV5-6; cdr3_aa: CASSAGQGFYEKLFF
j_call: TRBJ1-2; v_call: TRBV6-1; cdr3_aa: CASSASGTGPSVNYGYTF
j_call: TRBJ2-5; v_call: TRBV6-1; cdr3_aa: CASKGEGRPPGTQYF
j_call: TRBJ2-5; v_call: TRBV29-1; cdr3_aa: CSVGTRKKPWQETQYF
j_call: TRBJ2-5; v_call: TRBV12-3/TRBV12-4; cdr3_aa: CASSRLAGEVETQYF
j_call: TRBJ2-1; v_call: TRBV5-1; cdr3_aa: CASSSGTSTGYNEQFF
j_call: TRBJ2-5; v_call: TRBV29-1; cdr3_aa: CSVEIGLAGGPETQYF
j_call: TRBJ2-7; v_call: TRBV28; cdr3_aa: CASSLPSGLAGWEQYF
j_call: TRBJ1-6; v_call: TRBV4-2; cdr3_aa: CASSQDAGFGSPLHF
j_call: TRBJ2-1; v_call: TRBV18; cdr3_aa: CASSPPSGQGHNEQFF
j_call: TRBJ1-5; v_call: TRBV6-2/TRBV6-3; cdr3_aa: CASSYSMGGRQPQHF